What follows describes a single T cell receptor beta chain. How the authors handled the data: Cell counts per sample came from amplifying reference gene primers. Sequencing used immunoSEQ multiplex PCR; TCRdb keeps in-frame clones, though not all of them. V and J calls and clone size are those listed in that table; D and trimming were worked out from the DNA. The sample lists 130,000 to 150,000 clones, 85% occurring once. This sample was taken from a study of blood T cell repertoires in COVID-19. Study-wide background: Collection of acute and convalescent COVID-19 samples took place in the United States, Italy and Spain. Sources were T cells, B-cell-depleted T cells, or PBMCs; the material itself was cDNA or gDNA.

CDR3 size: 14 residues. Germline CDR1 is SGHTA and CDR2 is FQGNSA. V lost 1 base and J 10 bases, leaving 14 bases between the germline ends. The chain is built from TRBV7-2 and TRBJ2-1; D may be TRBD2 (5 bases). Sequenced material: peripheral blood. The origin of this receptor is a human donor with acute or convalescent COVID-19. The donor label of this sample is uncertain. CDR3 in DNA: TGTGCCAGCAGCTTAGACTCCAGCGGAAGGGAGCAGTTCTTC. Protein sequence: CASSLDSSGREQFF.